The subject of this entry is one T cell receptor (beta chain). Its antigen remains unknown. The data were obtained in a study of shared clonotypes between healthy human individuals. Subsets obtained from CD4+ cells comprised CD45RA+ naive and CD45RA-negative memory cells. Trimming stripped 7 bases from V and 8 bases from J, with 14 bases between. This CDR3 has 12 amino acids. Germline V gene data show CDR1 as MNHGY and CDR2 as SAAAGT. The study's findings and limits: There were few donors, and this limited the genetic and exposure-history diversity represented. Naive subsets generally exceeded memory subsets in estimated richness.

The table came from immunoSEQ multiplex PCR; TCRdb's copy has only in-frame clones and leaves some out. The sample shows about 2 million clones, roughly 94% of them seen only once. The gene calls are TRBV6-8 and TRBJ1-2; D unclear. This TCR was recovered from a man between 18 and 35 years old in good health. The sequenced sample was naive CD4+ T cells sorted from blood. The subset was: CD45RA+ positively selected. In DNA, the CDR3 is TGTGCCAGCACTCCGGGTGATTCGGGCTACACCTTC. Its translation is CASTPGDSGYTF.